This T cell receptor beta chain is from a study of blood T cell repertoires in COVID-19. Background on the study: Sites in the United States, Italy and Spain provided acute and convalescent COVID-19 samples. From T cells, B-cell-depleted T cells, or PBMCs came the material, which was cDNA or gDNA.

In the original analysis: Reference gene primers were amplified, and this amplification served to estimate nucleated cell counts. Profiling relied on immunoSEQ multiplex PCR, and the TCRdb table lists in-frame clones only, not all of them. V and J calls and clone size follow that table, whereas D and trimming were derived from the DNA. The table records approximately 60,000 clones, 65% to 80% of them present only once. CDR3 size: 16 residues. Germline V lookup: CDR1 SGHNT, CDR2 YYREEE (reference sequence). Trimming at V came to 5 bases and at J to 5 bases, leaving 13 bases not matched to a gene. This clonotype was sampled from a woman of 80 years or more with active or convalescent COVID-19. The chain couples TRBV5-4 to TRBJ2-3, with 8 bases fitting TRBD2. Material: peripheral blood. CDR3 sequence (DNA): TGTGCCAGCAGGCCCGGGAGCCGGGGGGGCGGAGATACGCAGTATTTT. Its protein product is CASRPGSRGGGDTQYF. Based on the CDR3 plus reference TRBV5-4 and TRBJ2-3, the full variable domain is ETGVTQSPTHLIKTRGQQVTLRCSSQSGHNTVSWYQQALGQGPQFIFQYYREEENGRGNFPPRFSGLQFPNYSSELNVNALELDDSALYLCASRPGSRGGGDTQYFGPGTRLTVL.